This T cell receptor (beta chain) is from a study of CD8+CD57+ T cells in acquired aplastic anemia. Patients picked for sequencing had shown CD8+CD57+ cell expansion detected by flow cytometry. Patients uniformly had severe acquired aplastic anemia. CDR1 SNHLY and CDR2 FYNNEI come from the germline V gene. V was trimmed by 2 bases and J by 4 bases, leaving 9 bases between them. There are 15 residues in the CDR3. Genomic DNA, the template, was used for profiling of the TCR beta VDJ and CDR3. TCRdb re-called the reads with MiXCR, one entry per CDR3 protein. Among roughly 180,000 distinct CDR3 sequences listed, around 50% were seen once.

The clonotype was recovered from a human donor with aplastic anemia. The chain couples TRBV2 to TRBJ1-6, with D unclear. Material: sorted CD4+, CD8+, or CD8+CD57+ T cells (not recorded which) from PBMCs. CDR3 sequence: CASSEYPDYNSPLHF. CDR3 nucleotides: TGTGCCAGCAGTGAATATCCGGATTATAATTCACCCCTCCACTTT.